The 24 T cell receptor beta chains in this list originate from one sample, sequenced in a study of CXCR3-negative and CXCR3-positive naive CD8 T cells. The libraries of TRB cDNA were prepared using 5' RACE with UMI labels. TCRdb derives one entry per CDR3 protein from the 5' RACE reads, leaving out DNA. The sample table includes 50,000 to 60,000 distinct CDR3 sequences. Material for sequencing was naive CXCR3- CD8+ T cells from blood. Specified subset: CD45RO-CCR7+CD27+CD95- naive CD8+ T cells lacking CXCR3 (TNR3-). Every receptor here comes from a human donor in good health. Some clones in this sample may be carry-over from other donors' samples.

V usage is TRBV20-1 and J usage is TRBJ2-3; lacking DNA, the TRBD2 call made by TCRdb goes unchecked. This CDR3 spans 18 amino acids. The germline V gene has CDR1 DFQATT and CDR2 SNEGSKA (reference sequence). The CDR3 reads CSAREEASGGAFTDTQYF.

The V call is TRBV20-1, the J call TRBJ2-5. CDR3 size: 11 residues. The germline V gene has CDR1 DFQATT and CDR2 SNEGSKA (reference sequence). CDR3 loop: CSATKQETQYF.

The chain has TRBV6-2 or TRBV6-3 and TRBJ1-5; TCRdb names TRBD1, which stays unverified in the absence of DNA. This CDR3 comprises 11 residues. Germline V lookup: CDR1 MNHEY, CDR2 SVGEGT. This CDR3 reads CASSPGGPQHF.

The CDR3 loop reads CASSWDRSYNEQFF. The rearrangement joins TRBV7-2 to TRBJ2-1; TCRdb returns TRBD1, unconfirmable since there is no DNA. This CDR3 spans 14 amino acids. In germline, CDR1 is SGHTA, CDR2 FQGNSA.

V usage is TRBV7-3 and J usage is TRBJ2-1; absent DNA, TCRdb's TRBD2 call cannot be checked. The CDR3 is 16 residues long. Per the germline V gene, CDR1 is SGHTA and CDR2 is FQGTGA. The CDR3 loop is CASSSPGLAPYNEQFF.

CDR3 protein: CASSIDPSETAEQFF. V gene TRBV19 combines with J gene TRBJ2-1. The germline V gene encodes CDR1 LNHDA and CDR2 SQIVND (reference sequence). The CDR3 sequence is 15 residues long. Together with reference TRBV19 and TRBJ2-1, the CDR3 gives the full variable domain: DGGITQSPKYLFRKEGQNVTLSCEQNLNHDAMYWYRQDPGQGLRLIYYSQIVNDFQKGDIAEGYSVSREKKESFPLTVTSAQKNPTAFYLCASSIDPSETAEQFFGPGTRLTVL.

The chain recombines TRBV15 with TRBJ2-7. This CDR3 comprises 12 residues. Per the germline V gene, CDR1 is LNHNV and CDR2 is YYDKDF (reference sequence). The CDR3 here is CATSRVGYEQYF. The variable domain in full, with the rest retrieved from reference TRBV15 and TRBJ2-7, is DAMVIQNPRYQVTQFGKPVTLSCSQTLNHNVMYWYQQKSSQAPKLLFHYYDKDFNNEADTPDNFQSRRPNTSFCFLDIRSPGLGDTAMYLCATSRVGYEQYFGPGTRLTVT.

The J gene is TRBJ2-3, the V gene TRBV4-2; TCRdb indicates TRBD1, and absent DNA this call remains unverified. Germline V gives CDR1 LGHNA, CDR2 YNFKEQ. The CDR3 covers 16 residues. The CDR3 here is CASSQVYGGDADTQYF.

The J gene is TRBJ2-5, the V gene TRBV14; TCRdb gives TRBD2 as the D gene, but with no DNA this cannot be confirmed. Germline loops: CDR1 SGHDN, CDR2 FVKESK. The CDR3 is 21 amino acids. This CDR3 reads CASSQELAEHYEGFYQETQYF.

The V gene is TRBV28, the J gene TRBJ2-5; TCRdb selects TRBD1, and the lack of DNA leaves this call unchecked. CDR1 and CDR2 from the germline V gene are MDHEN and SYDVKM. The CDR3 spans 11 residues. CDR3 sequence reads: CASSPDRDLYF.

The chain uses TRBV28 and TRBJ1-6; TCRdb returns TRBD1, unconfirmable since there is no DNA. There are 13 residues in the CDR3. Germline CDR1 reads MDHEN; CDR2 reads SYDVKM. CDR3 sequence reads: CASSSTGVSPLHF.

The chain is built from TRBV4-3 and TRBJ2-3; the D gene TCRdb calls, TRBD2, cannot be checked with no DNA. This CDR3 has 16 residues. Looked up from germline, CDR1 is LGHNA and CDR2 is YSLEER. CDR3 residues: CASSFSGGAITDTQYF.

This chain joins TRBV7-6 and TRBJ2-7. CDR3 length equals 15 residues. Germline loops: CDR1 SGHVS, CDR2 FNYEAQ. CDR3 loop: CASSLALDGNYEQYF.

The chain couples TRBV29-1 to TRBJ2-2; with no DNA, the TCRdb D assignment of TRBD1 cannot be verified. The CDR3 extends over 17 amino acids. Germline V CDR1 and CDR2: SQVTM, ANQGSEA. This chain's CDR3 is CSVDSVAGAANTGELFF.

The V call is TRBV28, the J call TRBJ2-7; the D gene TCRdb calls, TRBD2, cannot be checked with no DNA. The germline V gene encodes CDR1 MDHEN and CDR2 SYDVKM. The CDR3 consists of 15 residues. The CDR3 sequence: CASSLLSGSKYEQYF.

This chain connects TRBV18 to TRBJ2-3; TCRdb's D gene call, TRBD1, goes unchecked for lack of DNA. The germline CDR1 and CDR2 sequences are KGHSH and LQKENI. The CDR3 totals 16 residues. The CDR3 reads CTSSPPDRASTDTQYF. Full variable domain (remainder filled in from reference TRBV18 and TRBJ2-3): NAGVMQNPRHLVRRRGQEARLRCSPMKGHSHVYWYRQLPEEGLKFMVYLQKENIIDESGMPKERFSAEFPKEGPSILRIQQVVRGDSAAYFCTSSPPDRASTDTQYFGPGTRLTVL.

This sequence joins TRBV12-2 and TRBJ2-3; checking the TCRdb D call of TRBD1 is not possible without DNA. TRBV12-2 is a documented pseudogene. The CDR3 spans 17 residues. The CDR3 loop reads CASRFGYRGVSTDTQYF.

The chain joins TRBV20-1 to TRBJ2-7; the D call from TCRdb, TRBD2, cannot be confirmed without DNA. The germline CDR1 and CDR2 sequences are DFQATT and SNEGSKA (reference sequence). This CDR3 region has 14 residues. The CDR3 sequence: CSARVSGRELEQYF.

The rearrangement joins TRBV7-8 to TRBJ2-6; there is no DNA to check the TCRdb D call of TRBD1. CDR1 and CDR2 from the germline V gene are SGHVS and FQNEAQ. This CDR3 spans 18 amino acids. Here the CDR3 reads CASTYPAPDYSGANVLTF.

CDR3 protein: CASSQDRLNTEAFF. J is TRBJ1-1 and V is TRBV4-3. CDR1 is LGHNA, CDR2 YSLEER, per germline. This CDR3 has 14 amino acids.

V and J are TRBV20-1 and TRBJ1-2. The CDR3 is 12 residues long. Germline loops: CDR1 DFQATT, CDR2 SNEGSKA (reference sequence). The CDR3 sequence is CSARALDFGYTF.

The chain is built from TRBV20-1 and TRBJ2-5; TCRdb lists TRBD1, though no DNA is available to test this call. Germline V gene lookup returns CDR1 DFQATT and CDR2 SNEGSKA (reference sequence). The CDR3 has 14 amino acids. Here the CDR3 reads CSASQGVDLETQYF.

The chain uses TRBV29-1 and TRBJ1-3; absent DNA, TCRdb's TRBD1 call cannot be checked. CDR1 and CDR2 (germline): SQVTM, ANQGSEA. CDR3 length equals 14 residues. This chain's CDR3 is CSATGQSSGNTIYF.

This rearrangement joins TRBV15 to TRBJ1-5; TCRdb's D gene call, TRBD1, goes unchecked for lack of DNA. Germline lookup yields CDR1 LNHNV and CDR2 YYDKDF (reference sequence). This CDR3 is 20 amino acids long. The CDR3 here is CATSRDARLTGPYSNQPQHF.